Listed here is a single T cell receptor beta chain. The record originates from a study of blood T cell repertoires in COVID-19. Across the study: COVID-19 samples collected from the United States, Italy and Spain covered acute and convalescent phases.

Trimming removed 5 bases from V and 7 bases from J, with 8 bases in between. The CDR3 loop spans 12 amino acids. Germline V lookup: CDR1 SGHTA, CDR2 FQGTGA. Authors' methods: Reference gene primer amplification yielded estimated nucleated cell counts. TCRdb's table, derived via immunoSEQ multiplex PCR, lists solely in-frame clones and lacks some. For V, J and clone size, that table is used; D and trimming come from the DNA. The data show around 170,000 clones, with 88% seen just once and around a quarter held by the top ten. Sequenced material: peripheral blood. This TCR derives from a man between 60 and 75 years old with acute or convalescent COVID-19. The rearrangement joins TRBV7-3 to TRBJ2-2; D unclear. CDR3 sequence reads: CASSPVFGELFF. CDR3 coding DNA: TGTGCCAGCAGCCCGGTTTTCGGGGAGCTGTTTTTT. The whole variable domain, filled in from reference TRBV7-3 and TRBJ2-2, reads GAGVSQTPSNKVTEKGKYVELRCDPISGHTALYWYRQSLGQGPEFLIYFQGTGAADDSGLPNDRFFAVRPEGSVSTLKIQRTERGDSAVYLCASSPVFGELFFGEGSRLTVL.